One and the same sample provided the 27 T cell receptor beta chains below, sequenced in a study of T cells after yellow fever vaccination. TCRdb used MiXCR to reprocess the 5' RACE reads, holding one entry per CDR3 protein. The sample shows 400,000 to 650,000 distinct CDR3 sequences, 21% of them seen only once. The sample was PBMCs, taken around 3 weeks after the first yellow fever vaccination. The receptors shown here come from a man aged 18 to 29 who received the YFV17D yellow fever vaccine.

This clonotype was counted many times. The V gene is TRBV12-3 or TRBV12-4, the J gene TRBJ1-5; D is unresolved. V was cut by 0 bases and J by 3 bases, with 9 bases left in between. This CDR3 has 15 residues. The CDR3 region is CASSLASGNNQPQHF. The CDR3 DNA is TGTGCCAGCAGTTTAGCGTCAGGTAACAATCAGCCCCAGCATTTT.

The chain carries TRBV6-2 or TRBV6-3 and TRBJ2-3, with a tentative D call TRBD2 (6 bases). The CDR3 spans 13 residues. From germline, CDR1 is MNHEY and CDR2 SVGEGT. V lost 6 bases to trimming and J lost 3 bases, with 10 bases between them. Here the CDR3 DNA reads TGTGCCAGCAGACTCCGGGGGACAGATACGCAGTATTTT. It codes for CASRLRGTDTQYF.

This chain joins TRBV24-1 and TRBJ2-5; D may be TRBD2 (5 bases). Germline CDR1 KGHDR, CDR2 SFDVKD. The CDR3 loop spans 17 amino acids. V shed 0 bases and J shed 4 bases, with 17 bases lying between them. CDR3 in DNA: TGTGCCACCAGTGATTTGCCAACAGAGGGTTGGGGAGAGACCCAGTACTTC. Encoded protein: CATSDLPTEGWGETQYF.

This clonotype was detected many times. The rearrangement links TRBV29-1 to TRBJ1-1; maybe TRBD1 (5 bases). The CDR3 has 13 residues. V lost 4 bases and J 0 bases, leaving 9 bases between the germline ends. Germline assignment: CDR1 SQVTM and CDR2 ANQGSEA. Here the CDR3 DNA reads TGCAGCGTTGGGACACTCTTGAACACTGAAGCTTTCTTT. Its protein is CSVGTLLNTEAFF. Full variable domain (outside the CDR3, taken from reference TRBV29-1 and TRBJ1-1): SAVISQKPSRDICQRGTSLTIQCQVDSQVTMMFWYRQQPGQSLTLIATANQGSEATYESGFVIDKFPISRPNLTFSTLTVSNMSPEDSSIYLCSVGTLLNTEAFFGQGTRLTVV.

The J gene is TRBJ1-1, the V gene TRBV5-1; 9 bases line up with TRBD1. V dropped 0 bases and J dropped 9; count of bases not matched to a gene: 9. CDR3 length: 15 residues. Germline V gene lookup returns CDR1 SGHRS and CDR2 YFSETQ. The CDR3: CASSLATGGSWKAFF. In DNA, the CDR3 is TGCGCCAGCAGCTTGGCCACAGGGGGCTCTTGGAAAGCTTTCTTT.

The chain is built from TRBV5-1 and TRBJ1-1; D gene unclear. Deletions cut 5 bases from V and 3 bases from J, with 14 bases between. CDR1 SGHRS and CDR2 YFSETQ come from the germline V gene. CDR3 size: 14 residues. The CDR3 loop is CASRGLSGDTEAFF. CDR3 DNA: TGCGCCAGCAGAGGGCTAAGTGGGGACACTGAAGCTTTCTTT.

This chain links TRBV12-3 or TRBV12-4 with TRBJ2-4; D uncertain. The ends were cut back, 3 bases at V and 7 bases at J, with 7 bases in the middle. This CDR3 has 12 amino acids. The CDR3 loop reads CASSFALNIQYF. The CDR3 coding sequence is TGTGCCAGCAGTTTCGCCTTGAACATTCAGTACTTC.

In this sample, this clonotype turned up a few times. V usage is TRBV12-3 or TRBV12-4 and J usage is TRBJ2-5, with D perhaps TRBD2 (5 bases). V shed 7 bases and J shed 6 bases, with 15 bases lying between them. CDR3 length: 13 residues. CDR3 DNA: TGTGCCAGCAACCTTCTCCCGGGAAAGACCCAGTACTTC. It codes for CASNLLPGKTQYF.

This clonotype appeared a few times. This chain joins TRBV12-3 or TRBV12-4 and TRBJ2-5, with no clear D. The CDR3 covers 11 residues. V dropped 6 bases and J dropped 9 bases, with 11 bases sitting between them. Here the CDR3 DNA reads TGTGCCAGCAGCCCTAACTATGCCCAGTACTTC. This codes for CASSPNYAQYF.

The rearrangement links TRBV19 to TRBJ2-2, with 11 bases that match TRBD1. The CDR3 loop spans 17 amino acids. Trimming took 3 bases from V and 5 from J; bases not matched to a gene: 8. The germline CDR1 and CDR2 sequences are LNHDA and SQIVND (reference sequence). The CDR3 DNA is TGTGCCAGTAGTATTTCCCCCGGACAGGGGGCGACCGGGGAGCTGTTTTTT. Protein: CASSISPGQGATGELFF.

V gene TRBV6-1 combines with J gene TRBJ2-1; TRBD2 matches 13 bases. V dropped 5 bases and J dropped 8; count of bases not matched to a gene: 9. The CDR3 covers 16 residues. CDR1 and CDR2 (germline): MNHNS, SASEGT. The CDR3 sequence: CASSMGLAGPWDEQFF. For the CDR3, the DNA is TGTGCCAGCAGTATGGGACTAGCGGGGCCTTGGGATGAGCAGTTCTTC.

This chain joins TRBV7-9 and TRBJ1-6; no reliable D call. The V gene's germline CDR1 is SEHNR and CDR2 FQNEAQ (reference sequence). The CDR3 is made up of 16 amino acids. Trimming removed 4 bases at V and 0 bases at J, with 10 bases between. The CDR3 nucleotides are TGTGCCAGCAGCTCTCCCGGGAGCTCCTATAATTCACCCCTCCACTTT. Protein sequence: CASSSPGSSYNSPLHF.

This clonotype was observed at least ten times. The chain has TRBV7-2 and TRBJ1-4, with 8 bases lining up with TRBD1. The CDR3 sequence is 15 residues long. V was pared by 2 bases and J by 5 bases, with 4 bases of the junction left unmatched. Germline V gene sequence: CDR1 SGHTA, CDR2 FQGNSA. The chain's CDR3 is CASSLQDRVNEKLFF. In nucleotides, the CDR3 is TGTGCCAGCAGCTTACAGGACAGGGTCAATGAAAAACTGTTTTTT.

The V and J genes are TRBV12-3 or TRBV12-4 and TRBJ2-3; D could derive from TRBD1 or TRBD2 (5 bases each). Trimming stripped 6 bases from V and 7 bases from J, with 17 bases between. There are 14 residues in the CDR3. The CDR3 protein is CASSPEGFSNTQYF. The CDR3 coding sequence is TGTGCCAGCAGCCCCGAGGGGTTTTCAAATACGCAGTATTTT.

This clonotype has just a few counts. The chain recombines TRBV10-3 with TRBJ2-7; D not certain. This CDR3 comprises 12 residues. V was cut by 11 bases and J by 7 bases, with 18 bases left in between. The V gene's germline CDR1 is ENHRY and CDR2 SYGVKD. In DNA form, the CDR3 reads TGTGCCTCAAGTCTTGATTTGGGGGAGCAGTACGTC. This encodes CASSLDLGEQYV.

The CDR3, as DNA: TGTGCCACCAGTGGGGGACCCTCCTACACCGGGGAGCTGTTTTTT. Residues: CATSGGPSYTGELFF. The chain has TRBV24-1 and TRBJ2-2; D may be TRBD1 or TRBD2 (5 bases each). The CDR3 has 15 amino acids. The germline gives CDR1 KGHDR, CDR2 SFDVKD. V dropped 5 bases and J dropped 3 bases, with 12 bases sitting between them.

This chain joins TRBV7-9 and TRBJ1-1, with D possibly TRBD1 on 5 matching bases. This CDR3 is 14 amino acids long. V was cut by 1 base and J by 4 bases, with 10 bases left in between. Germline CDR1 is SEHNR and CDR2 is FQNEAQ (reference sequence). CDR3 in amino acids: CASSLGGIATEAFF. CDR3 nucleotide sequence: TGTGCCAGCAGCTTAGGGGGGATCGCCACTGAAGCTTTCTTT.

J is TRBJ2-2 and V is TRBV20-1, with D perhaps matching TRBD2 (6 bases). Between the trimmed V and J ends, which lost 2 bases and 1 base, there was a span of 8 bases. Germline CDR1 DFQATT, CDR2 SNEGSKA (reference sequence). This CDR3 has 14 amino acids. CDR3 region: CSARPRGNTGELFF. The CDR3 DNA reads TGCAGTGCTAGACCGCGGGGGAACACCGGGGAGCTGTTTTTT.

The J gene is TRBJ2-3, the V gene TRBV4-3; D perhaps matches TRBD2 (7 bases). The CDR3 runs to 16 residues. Germline V gene sequence: CDR1 LGHNA, CDR2 YSLEER. The ends were cut back, 1 base at V and 2 bases at J, with 13 bases in the middle. CDR3 protein: CASSQGGGPATDTQYF. In DNA, the CDR3 is TGCGCCAGCAGCCAAGGGGGGGGCCCAGCCACAGATACGCAGTATTTT.

The V and J genes are TRBV2 and TRBJ1-1; D may be TRBD1 (6 bases). The germline V and J ends were trimmed by 6 bases and 7 bases, with 12 bases remaining between them. This CDR3 is 12 amino acids long. Germline CDR1 reads SNHLY; CDR2 reads FYNNEI. The CDR3 coding sequence is TGTGCCAGCAGACGGACAGCAATTGAAGCTTTCTTT. Protein sequence: CASRRTAIEAFF.

This clonotype was detected only a few times. This chain uses TRBV5-1 with TRBJ2-5; 9 bases agree with TRBD2. CDR3 length equals 15 residues. The trim removed 2 bases at V and 2 bases at J, leaving 4 bases unmatched. Germline loops: CDR1 SGHRS, CDR2 YFSETQ. CDR3 in DNA: TGCGCCAGCAGCTTCTTAGCGGGGGAACAAGAGACCCAGTACTTC. Protein sequence: CASSFLAGEQETQYF.

The chain has TRBV7-9 and TRBJ2-5, with TRBD1 matching over 8 bases. Germline CDR1 reads SEHNR; CDR2 reads FQNEAQ (reference sequence). Losses at the gene ends were 6 bases for V and 6 bases for J; bases not matched to a gene: 3. The CDR3 length is 12 residues. The CDR3 DNA reads as TGTGCCAGCAGACAGGGGGTCAAGACCCAGTACTTC. Translating it yields CASRQGVKTQYF.

The genes are TRBV20-1 and TRBJ1-2; D is undetermined. Germline CDR1 is DFQATT and CDR2 is SNEGSKA (reference sequence). Trimming cost V 1 base and J 0 bases, with 15 bases left between them. This CDR3 is 16 amino acids long. The CDR3 reads CSARVLIVDPNYGYTF. The CDR3 DNA follows: TGCAGTGCTAGAGTCCTGATTGTTGACCCTAACTATGGCTACACCTTC.

V gene TRBV7-9 combines with J gene TRBJ1-6, with 7 bases lining up with TRBD1. Germline-derived CDR1 and CDR2 are SEHNR and FQNEAQ (reference sequence). The V and J ends lost 3 bases and 9 bases, in that order; junction bases with no gene match: 11. The CDR3 is 16 residues long. The CDR3 reads CASSFSPGTAGSPLHF. For the CDR3, the DNA is TGTGCCAGCAGCTTTTCCCCCGGGACAGCCGGTTCACCCCTCCACTTT. Complete variable domain (other parts from reference TRBV7-9 and TRBJ1-6): DTGVSQNPRHKITKRGQNVTFRCDPISEHNRLYWYRQTLGQGPEFLTYFQNEAQLEKSRLLSDRFSAERPKGSFSTLEIQRTEQGDSAMYLCASSFSPGTAGSPLHFGNGTRLTVT.

This rearrangement joins TRBV13 to TRBJ2-1, with D hard to call. CDR3 length equals 12 residues. CDR1 is PRHDT and CDR2 is FYEKMQ in the germline V gene (reference sequence). The V gene lost 4 bases and the J gene lost 6 bases, with 7 bases spanning the gap. The CDR3 here is CASSSMVNEQFF. The CDR3 DNA sequence: TGTGCCAGCAGCTCCATGGTCAATGAGCAGTTCTTC. The full variable domain, rest sourced from reference TRBV13 and TRBJ2-1, is AAGVIQSPRHLIKEKRETATLKCYPIPRHDTVYWYQQGPGQDPQFLISFYEKMQSDKGSIPDRFSAQQFSDYHSELNMSSLELGDSALYFCASSSMVNEQFFGPGTRLTVL.

V and J are TRBV20-1 and TRBJ2-7; 8 bases are a match to TRBD1. V was pared by 3 bases and J by 6 bases, with 10 bases of the junction left unmatched. CDR1 DFQATT and CDR2 SNEGSKA come from the germline V gene (reference sequence). The CDR3 is 14 amino acids. For the CDR3, the DNA is TGCAGTGCTAGTCTTCCAGGGGGCGGCGCCGAGCAGTACTTC. It specifies CSASLPGGGAEQYF.

This clonotype was seen a few times. V and J are TRBV6-1 and TRBJ2-6; 8 bases align to TRBD1. The ends lost 4 bases at V and 4 bases at J; junction bases unmatched: 3. Germline V gives CDR1 MNHNS, CDR2 SASEGT. There are 15 residues in the CDR3. The CDR3 bases are TGTGCCAGCAGTGGGACAGGGTGGGGGGCCAACGTCCTGACTTTC. It specifies CASSGTGWGANVLTF.